This entry is about one TCR beta chain. This clone was seen just once. Its recognized antigen is unknown. Qualities for individual bases were not recorded, and no much larger clone is one base off. From the germline V gene, CDR1 is SGDLS and CDR2 is YYNGEE. V ends up 0 bases short and J 2 bases short, with an unmatched junction base count of 7. The CDR3, cysteine through phenylalanine, is 17 amino acids long. Just CDR3 DNA is preserved here, 51 bases in frame from base 1. This specimen belongs to a study of shared clonotypes between healthy human individuals (dated by TCRdb to the early 2020s). A note on the overall study: The cohort comprised a couple of women and a few men aged 18 to 49 years. To increase sequencing depth and limit assay-specific biases, TCR repertoire library preparation and sequencing were carried out by different laboratories using diverse techniques. For each donor, CD4 naive and CD4 memory were each run on three plates, CD8 naive on two plates, and CD8 memory on one plate. To estimate repertoire size and how much clonotype sharing occurs between individuals, the study deeply sequenced the blood TCR repertoires of a handful of healthy adults. Per donor, leukapheresis produced somewhere between about 0.9 and 9 billion PBMCs.

Using the deep immunoSEQ assay, multiplex PCR amplified TCR CDR3 regions from genomic DNA. Genomic DNA extracted from each cell subset was distributed evenly over all wells of several immunoSEQ 96-well plates, and each plate served as one replicate. For sorted subsets, around 0.2 ug of genomic DNA, equivalent to tens of thousands of T cell genomes, went into each replicate PCR. Purified libraries were measured with a Qubit 3.0 fluorometer, size-checked on a Bioanalyzer 2100, and measured again with the KAPA Library Quantification kit. A separate single-read 150-cycle Illumina NextSeq 550 flow cell was used to sequence each immunoSEQ 96-well plate. Turning to the authors' computational methods: Because the immunoSEQ output included only junctional sequences and no quality scores, the filtering could not be the same as the filtering used for full-length reads. To assign V/J genes and CDR3, sequences were annotated against IMGT germline references using PyIR, a Python wrapper for IgBLAST v1.9. Reads with weak V/J assignments (E-value above 1e-6), missing CDR3, stop codons, out-of-frame junctions, or ambiguous translated residues were removed. V3J clonotypes were defined as sequences sharing the same inferred V gene, J gene, and CDR3 amino acid sequence. Percentage overlap between repertoires was computed as shared unique clonotypes divided by the size of the smaller repertoire. RTK rarefaction, the Chao1 estimator, and Recon v2.1 estimates of unobserved clonotypes were used to assess repertoire richness. Generation probabilities were computed with OLGA for all TCRbeta clonotypes obtained by the gDNA method from a handful of donors. TCRdb retrieved this table from immuneACCESS and kept in-frame rearrangements only. Not all clones are present; in checked studies, unresolved V genes account for under half, and no reason is known for the remainder. That table is the source of V, J and clone size, and D and trimming were worked out from the DNA. The sample data list roughly 2.1 million clones, and approximately 94% of these were observed just once. The leading ten clones occupy 1.5% to 2% of the sample.

Overall study outcomes, separate from this receptor: Approximately 5% of naive CD4, 3.5% of naive CD8, roughly 2.4% of memory CD4, and around 0.42% of memory CD8 clonotypes were shared across several donors. Based on pairwise subsampling, the degree of clonotype sharing among donors was expected to be affected by sequencing depth. Higher generation probabilities were observed for clonotypes shared by all four sorted-subset donors than for non-shared clonotypes. Rarefaction of sorted-subset datasets indicated incomplete sequencing despite the large sequencing depth. Sampling was restricted to blood, and TCR repertoires in tissues likely differ from the TCR repertoires found in blood. The small number of donors limited the genetic and exposure-history diversity represented. Naive subsets generally had larger estimated clonotype richness than memory subsets.

CD8 naive samples were obtained by positive selection for CCR7 among CD45RO-negative cells, yielding a CD45RA+CCR7+ population from which TemRA cells were excluded. Healthy HIV-negative adults with no recently reported acute infections or vaccinations were included as donors. Every donor was a Caucasian adult living in Nashville, Tennessee, USA. Blood was collected by leukapheresis, and PBMCs were isolated by Ficoll-Histopaque density gradient centrifugation and then cryopreserved in liquid nitrogen vapor phase. Purity and quantity of every magnetically sorted T cell population were checked by analytical flow cytometry. From each sorted fraction, genomic DNA was isolated and quantified by UV absorbance on a Nanodrop 2000c.

The TCR sequence derives from a man between 18 and 29 years old in good health. Some clones in this sample may be carry-over from other donors' samples. The rearrangement combines TRBV9 with TRBJ2-2; TRBD2 matches 7 bases in the middle. The source material was naive CD8+ T cells from PBMCs. The meaning of the sample's cell subset or site label: CD45RA+CCR7+. The DNA is TGTGCCAGCAGCGTAGGAAAAGGGAGGGACAACACCGGGGAGCTGTTTTTT. It encodes CASSVGKGRDNTGELFF.